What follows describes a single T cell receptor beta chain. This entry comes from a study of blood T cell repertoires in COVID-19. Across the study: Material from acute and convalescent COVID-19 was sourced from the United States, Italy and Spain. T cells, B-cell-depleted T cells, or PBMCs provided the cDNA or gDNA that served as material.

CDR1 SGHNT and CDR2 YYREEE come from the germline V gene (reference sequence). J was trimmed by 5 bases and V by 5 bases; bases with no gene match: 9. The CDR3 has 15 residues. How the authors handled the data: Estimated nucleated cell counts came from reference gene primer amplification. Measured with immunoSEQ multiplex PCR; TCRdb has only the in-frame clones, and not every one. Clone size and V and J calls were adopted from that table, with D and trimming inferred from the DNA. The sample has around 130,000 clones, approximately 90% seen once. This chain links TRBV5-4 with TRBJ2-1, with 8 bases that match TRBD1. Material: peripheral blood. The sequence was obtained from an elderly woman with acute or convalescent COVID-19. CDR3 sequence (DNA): TGTGCCAGCAGACCTAGGACAGGGTTAAACAATGAGCAGTTCTTC. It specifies CASRPRTGLNNEQFF.